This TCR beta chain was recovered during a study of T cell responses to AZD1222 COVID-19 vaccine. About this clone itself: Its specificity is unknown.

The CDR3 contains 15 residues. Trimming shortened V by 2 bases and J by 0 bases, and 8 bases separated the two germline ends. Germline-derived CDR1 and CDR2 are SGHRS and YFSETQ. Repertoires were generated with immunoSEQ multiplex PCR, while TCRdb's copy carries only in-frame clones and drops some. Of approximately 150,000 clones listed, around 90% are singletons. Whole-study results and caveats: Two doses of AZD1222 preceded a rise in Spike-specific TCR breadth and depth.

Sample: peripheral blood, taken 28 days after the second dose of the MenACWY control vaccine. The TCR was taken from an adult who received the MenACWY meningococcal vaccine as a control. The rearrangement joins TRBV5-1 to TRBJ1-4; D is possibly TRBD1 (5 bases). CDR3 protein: CASSLQDATNEKLFF. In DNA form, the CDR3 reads TGCGCCAGCAGCTTACAGGATGCAACTAATGAAAAACTGTTTTTT.